The 32 T cell receptor beta chains below all came from one sample that was sequenced in a study of radiotherapy plus CTLA-4 blockade in lung cancer. Assay used: immunoSEQ multiplex PCR; TCRdb lists only in-frame clones, some missing. The data hold 75,000 to 95,000 clones, with around 80% observed a single time. The sequencing here drew on peripheral blood, taken from a patient treated with radiotherapy plus ipilimumab. The receptor set was obtained from a human donor with non-small cell lung cancer that progressed on radiotherapy plus ipilimumab.

The J gene is TRBJ1-1, the V gene TRBV5-8, with D perhaps matching TRBD1 (5 bases). Germline V gene sequence: CDR1 SGHTS, CDR2 YDEGEE. The germline V and J ends were trimmed by 7 bases and 6 bases, with 19 bases remaining between them. CDR3 length: 14 amino acids. The CDR3 DNA sequence: TGTGCCAGCTTTGCGGGCAGGGATCTTGCTGAAGCTTTCTTT. This gives the protein CASFAGRDLAEAFF.

The chain uses TRBV18 and TRBJ2-7; the D gene could be TRBD1 or TRBD2 (5 bases each). V lost 3 bases and J 2 bases, leaving 11 bases between the germline ends. Germline CDR1 and CDR2: KGHSH and LQKENI. The CDR3 extends over 14 amino acids. The CDR3 nucleotides read TGTGCCAGCTCACCCGGGACCCAAGCCTACGAGCAGTACGTC. The encoded protein is CASSPGTQAYEQYV.

The chain links TRBV21-1 to TRBJ2-7; TRBD2 is the table's D call, not checked against the DNA. TRBV21-1 is a listed pseudogene. The CDR3 consists of 16 residues. The CDR3 sequence is CASSNQTCRSGLQQYF. CDR3 bases: TGTGCCAGCAGCAACCAAACTTGCCGCTCCGGTTTACAGCAGTACTTC.

This chain links TRBV19 with TRBJ2-1; D not resolved. With 8 bases removed from V and 9 bases from J, the gap between germline ends came to 11 bases. CDR3 length: 11 residues. Germline CDR1 reads LNHDA; CDR2 reads SQIVND (reference sequence). The CDR3 DNA follows: TGTGCCAGTTCGGAACGGAGTGAGCAGTTCTTC. Amino acids: CASSERSEQFF. Full variable domain (outside the CDR3, taken from reference TRBV19 and TRBJ2-1): DGGITQSPKYLFRKEGQNVTLSCEQNLNHDAMYWYRQDPGQGLRLIYYSQIVNDFQKGDIAEGYSVSREKKESFPLTVTSAQKNPTAFYLCASSERSEQFFGPGTRLTVL.

The chain couples TRBV5-6 to TRBJ2-7; tentatively, D is TRBD2 (6 bases). This CDR3 comprises 14 residues. In germline, CDR1 is SGHDT, CDR2 YYEEEE. V was shortened by 5 bases and J by 0 bases, with 12 bases between the two germline ends. CDR3: CASRQEGSSYEQYV. DNA of the CDR3: TGTGCCAGCAGACAGGAGGGGAGCTCCTACGAGCAGTACGTC.

The chain carries TRBV27 and TRBJ2-1; no clear D. The CDR3 consists of 13 residues. The V end lost 3 bases, the J end lost 8 bases, and 11 bases lay between the germline ends. Germline V lookup: CDR1 MNHEY, CDR2 SMNVEV (reference sequence). The CDR3: CASSFVVRDEQFF. In nucleotides, the CDR3 is TGTGCCAGCAGTTTCGTGGTTCGGGATGAGCAGTTCTTC.

This sequence joins TRBV7-2 and TRBJ1-2; 7 bases agree with TRBD1. Germline lookup yields CDR1 SGHTA and CDR2 FQGNSA. This CDR3 comprises 14 residues. V shed 5 bases, J shed 7 bases, and the junction held 10 bases outside the gene matches. The CDR3 DNA follows: TGTGCCAGCAGCGCACAGACAGGGACGGGTGGCTACACCTTC. Translation gives CASSAQTGTGGYTF.

V and J are TRBV7-2 and TRBJ2-7, with 7 positions matching TRBD1. Germline CDR1 SGHTA, CDR2 FQGNSA. The CDR3 is 14 residues long. V gave up 5 bases and J gave up 4 bases; unmatched junction bases: 8. The CDR3 reads CASSVRQGSYEQYF. CDR3 nucleotide sequence: TGTGCCAGCAGCGTCCGACAGGGTTCGTACGAGCAGTACTTC.

The chain links TRBV5-8 to TRBJ2-7, with D unresolved. This CDR3 is built from 13 residues. Between the trimmed V and J ends, which lost 2 bases and 3 bases, there was a span of 9 bases. The germline gives CDR1 SGHTS, CDR2 YDEGEE. The CDR3 DNA follows: TGTGCCAGCAGCTTAGAAGTGCGCTACGAGCAGTACTTC. The encoded protein is CASSLEVRYEQYF.

This clone was detected only a few times. This rearrangement joins TRBV7-8 to TRBJ1-2; perhaps TRBD1 as D (6 bases). The CDR3 has 17 residues. Trimming cost V 7 bases and J 0 bases, with 21 bases left between them. Germline V lookup: CDR1 SGHVS, CDR2 FQNEAQ. CDR3 loop: CASNPRGGAEANYGYTF. For the CDR3, the DNA is TGTGCCAGCAACCCTAGGGGGGGGGCTGAAGCTAACTATGGCTACACCTTC. Full variable domain (outside the CDR3, taken from reference TRBV7-8 and TRBJ1-2): GAGVSQSPRYKVAKRGQDVALRCDPISGHVSLFWYQQALGQGPEFLTYFQNEAQLDKSGLPSDRFFAERPEGSVSTLKIQRTQQEDSAVYLCASNPRGGAEANYGYTFGSGTRLTVV.

The chain joins TRBV9 to TRBJ1-1, with no clear D. There are 13 residues in the CDR3. V gave up 2 bases and J gave up 1 base, with 6 bases separating them. Germline values: CDR1 SGDLS, CDR2 YYNGEE. Here the CDR3 reads CASSVGWNTEAFF. CDR3 DNA sequence: TGTGCCAGCAGCGTCGGATGGAACACTGAAGCTTTCTTT. The variable domain in full, completed from reference TRBV9 and TRBJ1-1, reads DSGVTQTPKHLITATGQRVTLRCSPRSGDLSVYWYQQSLDQGLQFLIQYYNGEERAKGNILERFSAQQFPDLHSELNLSSLELGDSALYFCASSVGWNTEAFFGQGTRLTVV.

The chain is built from TRBV4-1 and TRBJ2-7; D is ambiguous. CDR3 length: 15 amino acids. V lost 0 bases to trimming and J lost 3 bases, with 12 bases between them. Germline assignment: CDR1 MGHRA and CDR2 YSYEKL. The CDR3 here is CASSQEPRGFYEQYF. The CDR3 region has the DNA TGCGCCAGCAGCCAAGAGCCCAGAGGTTTCTACGAGCAGTACTTC.

The chain is built from TRBV28 and TRBJ1-1, with D tentatively TRBD1 (5 bases). CDR3 length: 12 residues. Looked up from germline, CDR1 is MDHEN and CDR2 is SYDVKM. The V and J ends lost 9 bases and 6 bases respectively, with 14 bases between them. The DNA for the CDR3 is TGTGCCAGTGGGGGAGGGTGGGCTGAAGCTTTCTTT. Its translation: CASGGGWAEAFF.

This chain links TRBV29-1 with TRBJ2-1; 7 bases match TRBD2. Germline V gives CDR1 SQVTM, CDR2 ANQGSEA. The V segment lost 3 bases and the J segment 4 bases; nucleotides outside the gene matches: 6. CDR3 length equals 14 residues. In DNA, the CDR3 is TGCAGCGTTGATTTCCTAGCGGTTTACAATGAGCAGTTCTTC. This gives the protein CSVDFLAVYNEQFF.

The J gene is TRBJ1-2, the V gene TRBV10-3; 9 bases are shared with TRBD1. V lost 4 bases, J lost 8 bases, and 2 bases stayed unmatched. This CDR3 is built from 12 residues. Germline values: CDR1 ENHRY, CDR2 SYGVKD. CDR3 DNA sequence: TGTGCCATCAGTGGGGACAGGGACGGCTACACCTTC. It codes for CAISGDRDGYTF.

Here the CDR3 reads CASSLLAGNTQYF. Here the CDR3 DNA reads TGTGCCAGCAGCCTACTAGCGGGGAATACGCAGTATTTT. The chain carries TRBV6-6 and TRBJ2-3, with 10 nucleotides matching TRBD2. CDR3 length: 13 amino acids. Germline CDR1 reads MNHNY; CDR2 reads SVGAGI (reference sequence). The J segment lost 7 bases and the V segment lost 6 bases, leaving 4 bases of the junction unmatched.

This clone turned up a few times. The chain links TRBV18 to TRBJ1-3; no clear D gene. CDR1 and CDR2 from the germline V gene are KGHSH and LQKENI. V lost 2 bases, J lost 0 bases, and 11 bases lay in between. This CDR3 has 16 amino acids. The CDR3 sequence: CASSPVGDLSGNTIYF. The CDR3 region has the DNA TGTGCCAGCTCACCAGTTGGAGACCTCTCTGGAAACACCATATATTTT.

The chain carries TRBV5-1 and TRBJ2-5; D may correspond to TRBD1 or TRBD2 (5 bases each). The CDR3 length is 13 residues. V was cut by 1 base and J by 5 bases, with 9 bases left in between. CDR1 is SGHRS, CDR2 YFSETQ, per germline. The DNA for the CDR3 is TGCGCCAGCAGCTTGAGGGGCGGGGAGACCCAGTACTTC. Amino acids: CASSLRGGETQYF. The whole variable domain, filled in from reference TRBV5-1 and TRBJ2-5, reads KAGVTQTPRYLIKTRGQQVTLSCSPISGHRSVSWYQQTPGQGLQFLFEYFSETQRNKGNFPGRFSGRQFSNSRSEMNVSTLELGDSALYLCASSLRGGETQYFGPGTRLLVL.

The rearrangement uses TRBV10-3 and TRBJ1-5; the D is unclear. The CDR3 loop spans 13 amino acids. CDR1 and CDR2 from the germline V gene are ENHRY and SYGVKD. Between the trimmed V and J ends, which lost 8 bases and 9 bases, there was a span of 17 bases. CDR3 nucleotides: TGTGCCATCTCCCCCGGAGGGCAGCTGCCCCAGCATTTT. Its translation is CAISPGGQLPQHF.

As concerns this clone: Other DNA sequences in this specimen translate into the identical CDR3. CDR3 in DNA: TGCGCCAGCAGCTTGGAACCGGGACTGACAACAGATACGCAGTATTTT. The encoded protein is CASSLEPGLTTDTQYF. The rearrangement links TRBV5-1 to TRBJ2-3, with TRBD2 as a possible D gene (6 bases). V was trimmed by 0 bases and J by 3 bases, leaving 14 bases between them. This CDR3 has 16 residues. CDR1 is SGHRS and CDR2 is YFSETQ in the germline V gene.

This clone appeared once. One end of the junction varies from germline; a read error may be responsible. The same CDR3 is also encoded by other DNA sequences in this sample. The genes are TRBV28 and TRBJ1-2, with D unresolved. This CDR3 has 14 amino acids. The germline gives CDR1 MDHEN, CDR2 SYDVKM. The CDR3 is CASRRTGYNYGYTF. In DNA, the CDR3 is TGCGCCAGCAGGCGAACCGGCTATAACTATGGCTACACCTTC.

This clone came up a few times. This chain links TRBV21-1 with TRBJ1-1. TRBV21-1 is termed a pseudogene. The CDR3 has 12 residues. CDR3 amino acids: CASWGGGDEAFF. The CDR3 DNA is TGTGCCAGCTGGGGGGGAGGCGATGAAGCTTTCTTT.

The V call is TRBV7-9, the J call TRBJ1-2; 7 bases match TRBD1. V shed 4 bases, J shed 4 bases, and the junction held 6 bases outside the gene matches. The CDR3 covers 14 residues. Germline V gene lookup returns CDR1 SEHNR and CDR2 FQNEAQ (reference sequence). CDR3 sequence reads: CASSSFDRVYGYTF. CDR3 bases: TGTGCCAGCAGCTCCTTTGACAGGGTCTATGGCTACACCTTC.

This chain uses TRBV28 with TRBJ2-2; TRBD1 or TRBD2 may be the D gene (5 bases each). Trimming shortened V by 11 bases and J by 0 bases, and 13 bases separated the two germline ends. Per germline, CDR1 MDHEN and CDR2 SYDVKM. CDR3 size: 14 residues. CDR3 loop: CAGGNTPNTGELFF. CDR3 in DNA: TGTGCCGGGGGAAACACCCCGAACACCGGGGAGCTGTTTTTT. The whole variable domain, filled in from reference TRBV28 and TRBJ2-2, reads DVKVTQSSRYLVKRTGEKVFLECVQDMDHENMFWYRQDPGLGLRLIYFSYDVKMKEKGDIPEGYSVSREKKERFSLILESASTNQTSMYLCAGGNTPNTGELFFGEGSRLTVL.

This clone was observed a handful of times. This rearrangement joins TRBV5-6 to TRBJ1-1; no clear D. V lost 3 bases and J lost 4, with 13 bases in between. Germline V gene data show CDR1 as SGHDT and CDR2 as YYEEEE. The CDR3 has 14 amino acids. The CDR3 DNA follows: TGTGCCAGCAGCTGGCCGGATTCGGGCACTGAAGCTTTCTTT. Translating it yields CASSWPDSGTEAFF.

The chain recombines TRBV11-2 with TRBJ2-1; 9 nucleotides match TRBD2. The CDR3 length is 14 residues. The V gene's germline CDR1 is SGHAT and CDR2 FQNNGV. The trim removed 8 bases at V and 8 bases at J, leaving 10 bases unmatched. CDR3 in amino acids: CASATGGRAHEQFF. The CDR3 DNA reads as TGTGCCAGCGCCACTGGCGGGAGGGCCCATGAGCAGTTCTTC.

This clone was observed at least ten times. The rearrangement joins TRBV20-1 to TRBJ1-1; no clear D. Germline V gene data show CDR1 as DFQATT and CDR2 as SNEGSKA (reference sequence). The CDR3 has 11 amino acids. Trimming took 3 bases from V and 4 from J, leaving 6 bases between them. The CDR3 DNA reads as TGCAGTGCTAGGGGTGCCACTGAAGCTTTCTTT. Translating it yields CSARGATEAFF.

In its sample, this clone was seen a few times. The J gene is TRBJ2-2, the V gene TRBV9; D remains ambiguous. The CDR3 has 12 residues. In germline, CDR1 is SGDLS, CDR2 YYNGEE. V lost 1 base and J 4 bases, leaving 2 bases between the germline ends. CDR3 bases: TGTGCCAGCAGCGTAACCACCGGGGAGCTGTTTTTT. The encoded protein is CASSVTTGELFF.

The chain is built from TRBV5-1 and TRBJ2-3, with 8 nucleotides matching TRBD2. V dropped 2 bases and J dropped 4; count of bases not matched to a gene: 9. Germline loops: CDR1 SGHRS, CDR2 YFSETQ. This CDR3 region has 16 residues. Here the CDR3 reads CASSLSAGGGADTQYF. As DNA, the CDR3 is TGCGCCAGCAGCTTATCGGCGGGAGGAGGAGCAGATACGCAGTATTTT.

This chain joins TRBV5-4 and TRBJ1-5; maybe TRBD1 (5 bases). The CDR3 is made up of 16 amino acids. The V end was cut by 4 bases, the J end by 2 bases, with 16 bases between. CDR1 SGHNT and CDR2 YYREEE come from the germline V gene (reference sequence). The CDR3 DNA reads as TGTGCCAGCAGCGGAAAGGGGATTAGAGGCAATCAGCCCCAGCATTTT. Protein sequence: CASSGKGIRGNQPQHF.

The rearrangement joins TRBV4-1 to TRBJ2-1; 13 nucleotides align to TRBD2. This CDR3 spans 17 amino acids. Germline V gene lookup returns CDR1 MGHRA and CDR2 YSYEKL. Losses at the gene ends were 1 base for V and 12 bases for J; bases not matched to a gene: 12. The CDR3 region is CASSQGTSGGYNEVQFF. CDR3 DNA: TGCGCCAGCAGCCAAGGGACTAGCGGGGGATACAATGAGGTGCAGTTCTTC.

The CDR3 region is CASSRDGGIEQFF. The CDR3, as DNA: TGTGCCAGCAGTCGTGACGGGGGGATTGAGCAGTTCTTC. The chain joins TRBV2 to TRBJ2-1, with 7 bases aligning to TRBD2. Germline loops: CDR1 SNHLY, CDR2 FYNNEI. V was clipped by 5 bases and J by 9 bases; unmatched bases: 7. The CDR3 is made up of 13 amino acids. Based on the CDR3 plus reference TRBV2 and TRBJ2-1, the full variable domain is EPEVTQTPSHQVTQMGQEVILRCVPISNHLYFYWYRQILGQKVEFLVSFYNNEISEKSEIFDDQFSVERPDGSNFTLKIRSTKLEDSAMYFCASSRDGGIEQFFGPGTRLTVL.